This T cell receptor (beta chain) emerged from a study of blood T cell repertoires in COVID-19. Data came from immunoSEQ multiplex PCR; TCRdb stores just in-frame clones and leaves some out. The sample holds roughly 79,000 clones, around 88% seen once. This CDR3 is 18 amino acids long. J lost 9 bases, V lost 5 bases, and 19 bases had no gene match. Germline values: CDR1 SGHAT, CDR2 FQNNGV. The specimen sequenced was peripheral blood. The receptor's source is an elderly woman with active or convalescent COVID-19. The rearrangement joins TRBV11-2 to TRBJ1-6; 7 bases line up with TRBD1. The CDR3, as DNA: TGTGCCAGCAGCGCCGGTAGGGGGTCCGGGACAGTACGTTCACCCCTCCACTTT. Translation gives CASSAGRGSGTVRSPLHF.